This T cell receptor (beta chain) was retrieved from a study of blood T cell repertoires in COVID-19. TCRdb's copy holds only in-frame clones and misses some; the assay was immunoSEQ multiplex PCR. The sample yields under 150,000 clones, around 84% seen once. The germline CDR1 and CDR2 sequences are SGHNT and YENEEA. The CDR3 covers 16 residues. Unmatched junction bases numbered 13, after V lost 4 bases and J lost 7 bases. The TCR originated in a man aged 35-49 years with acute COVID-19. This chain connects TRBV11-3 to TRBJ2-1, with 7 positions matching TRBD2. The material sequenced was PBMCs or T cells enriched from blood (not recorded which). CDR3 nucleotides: TGTGCCAGCAGCTGGGGTGCGGGAGAAAAGGTAAATGAGCAGTTCTTC. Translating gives CASSWGAGEKVNEQFF.